This is a list of T cell receptor beta chains from one sample in a study of T cell responses to AZD1222 COVID-19 vaccine. Assay used: immunoSEQ multiplex PCR; TCRdb lists only in-frame clones, some missing. This sample has roughly 70,000 clones, with roughly 85% found just once. This material consisted of peripheral blood, taken on day 0 of AZD1222 vaccination. These receptor sequences come from an adult in good health. CDR3s include the opening cysteine and the closing phenylalanine or tryptophan. The order of the fields is V gene, clone size, J gene, D gene, CDR3 protein, CDR3 DNA. D genes are given only for firm matches. Size tells how often a clone was seen (once, few, many) or the class of an expanded clone, and some rows leave it out.

v_gene: TRBV11-2
abundance: NA
j_gene: TRBJ2-1
d_gene: TRBD2
CDR3aa: CASSLGEGTSEDNEQFF
CDR3nt: TGTGCCAGCAGCTTAGGAGAGGGCACTAGCGAGGACAATGAGCAGTTCTTC

v_gene: TRBV7-8
abundance: NA
j_gene: TRBJ2-2
d_gene: TRBD2
CDR3aa: CASSLTSLAGNTGELFF
CDR3nt: TGTGCCAGCAGCTTAACCTCGCTAGCGGGGAACACCGGGGAGCTGTTTTTT

v_gene: TRBV11-2
abundance: NA
j_gene: TRBJ2-7
d_gene: NA
CDR3aa: CASSSPRNSSYEQYF
CDR3nt: TGTGCCAGCAGTTCCCCTCGGAACAGTTCCTACGAGCAGTACTTC

v_gene: TRBV19
abundance: few
j_gene: TRBJ2-7
d_gene: TRBD2
CDR3aa: CASSVTSGAYEQYF
CDR3nt: TGTGCCAGTTCTGTGACTAGCGGGGCGTACGAGCAGTACTTC

v_gene: TRBV4-2
abundance: NA
j_gene: TRBJ2-1
d_gene: NA
CDR3aa: CASSQGGEQFF
CDR3nt: TGTGCCAGCAGCCAGGGGGGTGAGCAGTTCTTC

v_gene: TRBV29-1
abundance: NA
j_gene: TRBJ1-2
d_gene: NA
CDR3aa: CSHEAGEKGYTF
CDR3nt: TGCAGCCATGAGGCGGGGGAAAAAGGCTACACCTTC

v_gene: TRBV5-4
abundance: NA
j_gene: TRBJ2-1
d_gene: NA
CDR3aa: CASSSRGFVEQFF
CDR3nt: TGTGCCAGCAGCAGTCGAGGTTTCGTTGAGCAGTTCTTC

v_gene: TRBV4-2
abundance: NA
j_gene: TRBJ2-7
d_gene: NA
CDR3aa: CASSLSGTSYEQYF
CDR3nt: TGTGCCAGCAGCCTATCCGGGACATCCTACGAGCAGTACTTC

v_gene: TRBV10-3
abundance: NA
j_gene: TRBJ1-2
d_gene: NA
CDR3aa: CAISANYGYTF
CDR3nt: TGTGCCATCAGTGCTAACTATGGCTACACCTTC

v_gene: TRBV28
abundance: once
j_gene: TRBJ2-3
d_gene: TRBD2
CDR3aa: CASSERELADTQYF
CDR3nt: TGTGCCAGCAGTGAGCGGGAGTTGGCAGATACGCAGTATTTT

v_gene: TRBV28
abundance: NA
j_gene: TRBJ2-2
d_gene: NA
CDR3aa: CASRPSTGELFF
CDR3nt: TGTGCCAGCAGACCCTCCACCGGGGAGCTGTTTTTT

v_gene: TRBV19
abundance: NA
j_gene: TRBJ1-5
d_gene: NA
CDR3aa: CASSKGQRQPQHF
CDR3nt: TGTGCCAGTAGTAAAGGACAGCGTCAGCCCCAGCATTTT

v_gene: TRBV27
abundance: NA
j_gene: TRBJ2-2
d_gene: NA
CDR3aa: CANQKRDPGINVANTGELFF
CDR3nt: TGTGCCAACCAAAAACGGGACCCAGGGATTAACGTCGCGAACACCGGGGAGCTGTTTTTT

v_gene: TRBV27
abundance: NA
j_gene: TRBJ1-1
d_gene: NA
CDR3aa: CASSLSGRYTEAFF
CDR3nt: TGTGCCAGCAGTTTATCAGGCAGGTACACTGAAGCTTTCTTT

v_gene: TRBV25-1
abundance: NA
j_gene: TRBJ2-5
d_gene: NA
CDR3aa: CASSVRPPRQTQYF
CDR3nt: TGTGCCAGCAGTGTTCGACCCCCGAGGCAGACCCAGTACTTC

v_gene: TRBV19
abundance: NA
j_gene: TRBJ1-5
d_gene: NA
CDR3aa: CASSMGGGQPQHF
CDR3nt: TGTGCCAGTAGTATGGGGGGTGGGCAGCCCCAGCATTTT

v_gene: TRBV7-9
abundance: once
j_gene: TRBJ1-5
d_gene: TRBD1
CDR3aa: CASSSQGGGQPQHF
CDR3nt: TGTGCCAGCAGCTCGCAGGGGGGTGGACAGCCCCAGCATTTT

v_gene: TRBV24-1
abundance: NA
j_gene: TRBJ2-3
d_gene: NA
CDR3aa: CATSAPVAGGTDTQYF
CDR3nt: TGTGCCACCAGTGCTCCTGTCGCTGGCGGAACAGATACGCAGTATTTT

v_gene: TRBV3-1/TRBV3-2
abundance: NA
j_gene: TRBJ2-5
d_gene: TRBD2
CDR3aa: CASSQLAGGRQETQYF
CDR3nt: TGTGCCAGCAGCCAATTAGCGGGGGGGCGCCAAGAGACCCAGTACTTC

v_gene: TRBV10-2
abundance: NA
j_gene: TRBJ2-7
d_gene: NA
CDR3aa: CASSEFGDEQYF
CDR3nt: TGCGCCAGCAGTGAGTTCGGAGACGAGCAGTACTTC

v_gene: TRBV11-2
abundance: NA
j_gene: TRBJ1-5
d_gene: NA
CDR3aa: CASSLGGNSNQPQHF
CDR3nt: TGTGCCAGCAGCTTAGGAGGGAACAGCAATCAGCCCCAGCATTTT

v_gene: TRBV28
abundance: NA
j_gene: TRBJ1-2
d_gene: NA
CDR3aa: CASSTGQHYGYTF
CDR3nt: TGTGCCAGCAGTACCGGACAGCACTATGGCTACACCTTC

v_gene: TRBV28
abundance: NA
j_gene: TRBJ1-5
d_gene: NA
CDR3aa: CASSLYGNQPQHF
CDR3nt: TGTGCCAGCAGTTTGTATGGCAATCAGCCCCAGCATTTT

v_gene: TRBV15
abundance: NA
j_gene: TRBJ1-4
d_gene: NA
CDR3aa: CATSSTRGVGEKLFF
CDR3nt: TGTGCCACCAGCAGCACAAGGGGGGTAGGCGAAAAACTGTTTTTT

v_gene: TRBV7-8
abundance: NA
j_gene: TRBJ1-6
d_gene: TRBD1
CDR3aa: CASSKTGQTPLHF
CDR3nt: TGTGCCAGCAGTAAGACAGGGCAGACACCCCTCCACTTT

v_gene: TRBV5-4
abundance: NA
j_gene: TRBJ2-4
d_gene: TRBD2
CDR3aa: CASSSGLAGGEGIQYF
CDR3nt: TGTGCCAGCAGCTCTGGACTAGCGGGAGGGGAGGGCATTCAGTACTTC

v_gene: TRBV19
abundance: NA
j_gene: TRBJ2-5
d_gene: TRBD2
CDR3aa: CASSIGLAGGRAETQYF
CDR3nt: TGTGCCAGTAGTATAGGGCTAGCGGGGGGCAGAGCAGAGACCCAGTACTTC

v_gene: TRBV5-1
abundance: NA
j_gene: TRBJ1-2
d_gene: NA
CDR3aa: CASSLGAGDGYGYTF
CDR3nt: TGCGCCAGCAGCTTGGGAGCAGGGGATGGCTATGGCTACACCTTC

v_gene: TRBV24-1
abundance: NA
j_gene: TRBJ2-1
d_gene: NA
CDR3aa: CATSVRTSSYNEQFF
CDR3nt: TGTGCCACCAGTGTTCGTACCAGCTCCTACAATGAGCAGTTCTTC

v_gene: TRBV28
abundance: NA
j_gene: TRBJ2-7
d_gene: NA
CDR3aa: CASSLRGYEQYF
CDR3nt: TGTGCCAGCAGTTTACGTGGATACGAGCAGTACTTC

v_gene: TRBV30
abundance: few
j_gene: TRBJ1-2
d_gene: NA
CDR3aa: CAWRTGTDFYGYTF
CDR3nt: TGTGCCTGGAGGACCGGGACGGATTTCTATGGCTACACCTTC

v_gene: TRBV7-3
abundance: NA
j_gene: TRBJ2-3
d_gene: TRBD2
CDR3aa: CASTRGGTDTQYF
CDR3nt: TGTGCCAGCACGAGGGGAGGGACAGATACGCAGTATTTT

v_gene: TRBV4-2
abundance: NA
j_gene: TRBJ2-2
d_gene: TRBD1
CDR3aa: CASSQYRGQDTGELFF
CDR3nt: TGTGCCAGCAGCCAATACAGGGGGCAGGACACCGGGGAGCTGTTTTTT